These T cell receptor beta chains were read from a single sample in a study of cytomegalovirus exposure and HLA in healthy donors. Sequencing used immunoSEQ multiplex PCR; TCRdb keeps in-frame clones, though not all of them. The sample holds over 110,000 clones, about four fifths seen once. The specimen sequenced was PBMCs. The receptors stem from a man between 40 and 49 years old in good health and CMV-seronegative. Each CDR3 is given with its conserved first and last residue. D genes are given only for firm matches. Clone size is not always given. Where it is, it says once, few, many or a class for expanded clones.

v_call	d_call	clone_size	j_call	cdr3_aa	cdr3_nt
TRBV19	NA	NA	TRBJ1-3	CASSIGGSGNTIYF	TGTGCCAGTAGTATCGGGGGATCTGGAAACACCATATATTTT
TRBV6-4	NA	NA	TRBJ1-1	CASSEEANTEAFF	TGTGCCAGCAGTGAGGAGGCGAACACTGAAGCTTTCTTT
TRBV19	NA	NA	TRBJ1-1	CASSIGGRMAFF	TGTGCCAGTAGTATAGGGGGCCGAATGGCTTTCTTT
TRBV2	NA	NA	TRBJ1-4	CATRDTLGEKLFF	TGTGCCACCCGGGACACCCTGGGTGAAAAACTGTTTTTT
TRBV5-4	NA	NA	TRBJ2-5	CASSYTGTETQYF	TGTGCCAGCAGCTATACAGGGACAGAGACCCAGTACTTC
TRBV5-1	NA	NA	TRBJ2-2	CASRDSNTGELFF	TGCGCCAGCAGGGACTCAAACACCGGGGAGCTGTTTTTT
TRBV2	TRBD1	NA	TRBJ1-1	CASRDGDRGTEAFF	TGTGCCAGCAGAGATGGGGACAGGGGCACTGAAGCTTTCTTT
TRBV4-3	NA	NA	TRBJ1-5	CASSLTQGSNQPQHF	TGCGCCAGCAGCCTCACACAGGGTAGCAATCAGCCCCAGCATTTT
TRBV6-1	TRBD2	NA	TRBJ2-7	CASSGWLAGPVGEQYF	TGTGCCAGCAGTGGCTGGCTAGCGGGTCCGGTTGGGGAGCAGTACTTC
TRBV5-6	NA	NA	TRBJ2-7	CASRASSYEQYF	TGTGCCAGCAGAGCTAGCTCCTACGAGCAGTACTTC
TRBV9	NA	once	TRBJ1-1	CASSEIQGLNTEAFF	TGTGCCAGCAGCGAGATACAGGGACTGAACACTGAAGCTTTCTTT
TRBV7-2	TRBD2	NA	TRBJ2-5	CASSIAGGGETQYF	TGTGCCAGCAGCATAGCGGGGGGGGGAGAGACCCAGTACTTC
TRBV7-9	NA	NA	TRBJ1-3	CASTRREASGNTIYF	TGTGCCAGCACAAGAAGGGAGGCCTCTGGAAACACCATATATTTT
TRBV5-1	NA	NA	TRBJ2-3	CASSLFPDSLSTDTQYF	TGCGCCAGCAGCTTGTTCCCGGACTCCCTTAGCACAGATACGCAGTATTTT
TRBV28	TRBD1	NA	TRBJ2-1	CASSLPGQGNEQFF	TGTGCCAGCAGTCTACCCGGACAGGGCAATGAGCAGTTCTTC
TRBV5-1	TRBD1	NA	TRBJ2-7	CASSLTGLDEQYF	TGCGCCAGCAGTTTGACAGGGTTAGACGAGCAGTACTTC
TRBV11-2	TRBD2	once	TRBJ2-2	CASSLRLAGANTGELFF	TGTGCCAGCAGCCTAAGACTAGCGGGGGCGAACACCGGGGAGCTGTTTTTT
TRBV27	NA	NA	TRBJ2-2	CASSILLGARGTGELFF	TGTGCCAGCAGCATACTCCTGGGGGCGCGAGGCACCGGGGAGCTGTTTTTT
TRBV10-1	NA	NA	TRBJ1-1	CASSESGQNTEAFF	TGCGCCAGCAGTGAGTCAGGACAGAACACTGAAGCTTTCTTT
TRBV9	TRBD1	NA	TRBJ2-5	CASSGDRAPQETQYF	TGTGCCAGCAGCGGGGACAGGGCCCCCCAAGAGACCCAGTACTTC
TRBV6-6	NA	NA	TRBJ2-7	CASSPDTGTYEQYF	TGTGCCAGCAGTCCGGACACAGGGACCTACGAGCAGTACTTC
TRBV6-5	NA	few	TRBJ1-4	CASSYSRGTNEKLFF	TGTGCCAGCAGTTACTCGAGGGGGACTAATGAAAAACTGTTTTTT
TRBV9	NA	NA	TRBJ1-6	CASSDSWGANSPLHF	TGTGCCAGCAGCGATAGTTGGGGAGCTAATTCACCCCTCCACTTT
TRBV6-5	NA	NA	TRBJ1-1	CASSYSFGQMNTEAFF	TGTGCCAGCAGTTACTCTTTCGGACAGATGAACACTGAAGCTTTCTTT
TRBV27	NA	NA	TRBJ1-1	CASSLSAGEGNTEAFF	TGTGCCAGCAGTTTATCGGCAGGGGAGGGGAACACTGAAGCTTTCTTT
TRBV7-9	TRBD2	once	TRBJ2-7	CASSPHPGGRYSYEQYF	TGTGCCAGCAGCCCTCACCCGGGAGGCCGTTACTCCTACGAGCAGTACTTC
TRBV12-5	TRBD2	few	TRBJ2-7	CASGGLAGGTYEQYF	TGTGCTAGTGGGGGACTAGCGGGGGGGACCTACGAGCAGTACTTC
TRBV7-2	TRBD1	NA	TRBJ2-7	CASSLGATGGGEQYF	TGTGCCAGCAGCTTAGGGGCGACAGGGGGCGGGGAGCAGTACTTC
TRBV5-4	TRBD2	NA	TRBJ2-5	CASSLGSGGDQETQYF	TGTGCCAGCAGCTTGGGGTCCGGGGGGGACCAAGAGACCCAGTACTTC
TRBV5-6	TRBD1	NA	TRBJ2-3	CASSPLDRGLEGTDTQYF	TGTGCCAGCAGCCCTCTCGACAGGGGGCTAGAGGGCACAGATACGCAGTATTTT
TRBV5-1	TRBD1	NA	TRBJ1-2	CASSLYTGEDGYTF	TGCGCCAGCAGCTTGTATACAGGGGAAGATGGCTACACCTTC
TRBV7-9	TRBD1	few	TRBJ1-1	CASSFGGGQAKF	TGTGCCAGCAGCTTTGGGGGGGGACAGGCAAAATTT
TRBV11-2	NA	NA	TRBJ2-7	CASSLESDSREQYF	TGTGCCAGCAGCTTAGAATCAGACTCGCGGGAGCAGTACTTC
TRBV6-5	NA	NA	TRBJ1-2	CASSYSGSGYGYTF	TGTGCCAGCAGTTACTCAGGTAGCGGCTATGGCTACACCTTC
TRBV18	NA	NA	TRBJ1-1	CASSRQVSNTEAFF	TGTGCCAGCTCACGACAGGTTTCAAACACTGAAGCTTTCTTT
TRBV19	NA	many	TRBJ2-6	CASSNRQISGANVLTF	TGTGCCAGTAGTAACCGACAGATCTCTGGGGCCAACGTCCTGACTTTC
TRBV30	NA	NA	TRBJ1-1	CAWSNRDTEAFF	TGTGCCTGGAGCAACCGGGACACTGAAGCTTTCTTT
TRBV6-5	NA	NA	TRBJ1-4	CASSIGTTNEKLFF	TGTGCCAGCAGTATCGGTACAACTAATGAAAAACTGTTTTTT
TRBV7-2	NA	NA	TRBJ1-4	CASSLGRAGGKLFF	TGTGCCAGCAGCCTAGGGAGGGCGGGTGGAAAACTGTTTTTT
TRBV19	NA	NA	TRBJ1-5	CASSTTGDNQPQHF	TGTGCCAGTAGTACAACAGGAGACAATCAGCCCCAGCATTTT
TRBV9	TRBD1	NA	TRBJ2-3	CASSVQSGTGISNTQYF	TGTGCCAGCAGCGTTCAGTCGGGGACAGGAATTTCTAATACGCAGTATTTT
TRBV27	TRBD1	NA	TRBJ1-4	CASSYTGDGEKLFF	TGTGCCAGCAGCTATACAGGGGATGGTGAAAAACTGTTTTTT
TRBV5-1	TRBD1	NA	TRBJ1-2	CASSLAGGDHGYTF	TGCGCCAGCAGCTTGGCAGGGGGCGATCATGGCTACACCTTC
TRBV27	TRBD1	few	TRBJ2-5	CASSGGQGIGETQYF	TGTGCCAGCAGTGGGGGACAGGGGATTGGGGAGACCCAGTACTTC
TRBV18	NA	once	TRBJ1-1	CASSPEPLVGQTEAFF	TGTGCCAGCTCACCGGAGCCCCTGGTCGGTCAAACTGAAGCTTTCTTT
TRBV18	TRBD2	NA	TRBJ2-5	CASSPGLGETQYF	TGTGCCAGCTCACCCGGACTAGGAGAGACCCAGTACTTC
TRBV9	NA	NA	TRBJ1-2	CASSSQAWDYGYTF	TGTGCCAGCAGCTCGCAGGCTTGGGACTATGGCTACACCTTC
TRBV5-1	TRBD1	NA	TRBJ1-4	CASRQGLTNEKLFF	TGCGCCAGCAGACAGGGGTTAACTAATGAAAAACTGTTTTTT
TRBV6-5	NA	NA	TRBJ2-2	CASSSSGNTGELFF	TGTGCCAGCAGTTCTTCCGGGAACACCGGGGAGCTGTTTTTT
TRBV12-5	NA	NA	TRBJ1-3	CASGSGDNRNTIYF	TGTGCTAGTGGTTCCGGGGACAATAGAAACACCATATATTTT
TRBV6-5	NA	once	TRBJ2-7	CASSSGSNIGQYF	TGTGCCAGCAGTTCCGGGAGTAACATTGGGCAGTACTTC
TRBV6-5	TRBD1	NA	TRBJ1-2	CASSEDRPPYGYTF	TGTGCCAGCTCAGAGGACAGGCCTCCCTATGGCTACACCTTC
TRBV28	NA	NA	TRBJ1-6	CASTLAGVWGPLHF	TGTGCCAGCACCCTGGCCGGGGTGTGGGGTCCCCTCCACTTT
TRBV25-1	NA	NA	TRBJ1-6	CASSSTGNNSPLHF	TGTGCCAGCAGTTCAACAGGGAATAATTCACCCCTCCACTTT
TRBV29-1	NA	NA	TRBJ1-1	CSVSGLMNTEAFF	TGCAGCGTTAGTGGACTCATGAACACTGAAGCTTTCTTT